The 10 T cell receptor beta chains below all came from one sample that was sequenced in a study of T cell responses to AZD1222 COVID-19 vaccine. Sequencing used immunoSEQ multiplex PCR; TCRdb keeps in-frame clones, though not all of them. The sample contains about 100,000 clones, roughly 84% of which appear only once. Sequenced here: peripheral blood, sampled on day 0 of AZD1222 vaccination. Receptors originate from an adult in good health.

The chain carries TRBV5-1 and TRBJ1-1; no definite D call. Germline CDR1 and CDR2: SGHRS and YFSETQ. V dropped 2 bases and J dropped 6 bases, with 14 bases sitting between them. There are 14 residues in the CDR3. In nucleotides, the CDR3 is TGCGCCAGCAGCTTTGAAGGCGGGCGGGCTGAAGCTTTCTTT. Its protein product is CASSFEGGRAEAFF.

This clone has a single count. The chain employs TRBV28 and TRBJ2-7; no definite D call. Looked up from germline, CDR1 is MDHEN and CDR2 is SYDVKM. This CDR3 has 12 amino acids. The ends were cut back, 5 bases at V and 3 bases at J, with 8 bases in the middle. DNA of the CDR3: TGTGCCAGCAGTCCGGCTATCTACGAGCAGTACTTC. Its protein is CASSPAIYEQYF.

The rearrangement links TRBV2 to TRBJ1-2; D unresolved. V shed 2 bases and J shed 1 base, with 5 bases lying between them. The CDR3 has 13 amino acids. CDR1 and CDR2 (germline): SNHLY, FYNNEI. The CDR3 protein is CASSERINYGYTF. In DNA form, the CDR3 reads TGTGCCAGCAGTGAACGAATTAACTATGGCTACACCTTC.

V usage is TRBV30 and J usage is TRBJ2-3, with 11 positions matching TRBD2. Looked up from germline, CDR1 is GTSNPN and CDR2 is SVGIG (reference sequence). This CDR3 is built from 15 residues. The ends lost 1 base at V and 3 bases at J; junction bases unmatched: 3. The CDR3 region has the DNA TGTGCCTGGAGTGCACTAGCGGGAGCAACAGATACGCAGTATTTT. Translating gives CAWSALAGATDTQYF.

The genes are TRBV2 and TRBJ2-1; TRBD2 agrees at 9 bases. CDR1 is SNHLY and CDR2 is FYNNEI in the germline V gene. The V gene end was trimmed by 8 bases and the J gene end by 5 bases; junction bases not matched to a gene: 13. The CDR3 contains 16 residues. In DNA form, the CDR3 reads TGTGCCAGCGGTCTTTTGGGACTAGCTACGAACAATGAGCAGTTCTTC. It encodes CASGLLGLATNNEQFF.

The CDR3 DNA sequence: TGTGCCAGCTGCACCCCAGGGGCGTACAACTATGGCTACACCTTC. Its translation: CASCTPGAYNYGYTF. The V gene is TRBV6-5, the J gene TRBJ1-2, with a possible D match to TRBD1 (6 bases). Germline CDR1 reads MNHEY; CDR2 reads SVGAGI. Between the trimmed V and J ends, which lost 8 bases and 2 bases, there was a span of 18 bases. The CDR3 contains 15 residues.

The V gene is TRBV7-9, the J gene TRBJ1-4; no clear D. The germline V gene encodes CDR1 SEHNR and CDR2 FQNEAQ (reference sequence). This CDR3 contains 14 residues. Trimming cost V 1 base and J 8 bases, with 11 bases left between them. The CDR3 sequence is CASSLGSSREKLFF. CDR3 in DNA: TGTGCCAGCAGCTTAGGCAGCAGTCGGGAAAAACTGTTTTTT.

The CDR3 region is CAWSRRTGNYEQYF. The CDR3 nucleotides are TGTGCCTGGAGTCGAAGGACGGGTAACTACGAGCAGTACTTC. The gene calls are TRBV30 and TRBJ2-7; D ambiguous. There are 14 residues in the CDR3. V dropped 2 bases and J dropped 3 bases, with 14 bases sitting between them. Germline assignment: CDR1 GTSNPN and CDR2 SVGIG (reference sequence).

The chain combines TRBV3-1 (or the pseudogene TRBV3-2) with TRBJ2-1, with 7 bases fitting TRBD2. V lost 1 base to trimming and J lost 2 bases; unmatched junction nucleotides: 11. This CDR3 spans 18 amino acids. Per the germline V gene, CDR1 is LGHDT and CDR2 is YNNKEL (reference sequence). The CDR3 loop is CASSQVPSGVGAYNEQFF. As DNA, the CDR3 is TGTGCCAGCAGCCAAGTTCCTAGCGGAGTTGGAGCCTACAATGAGCAGTTCTTC.

The chain is built from TRBV5-6 and TRBJ2-5; D possibly corresponds to TRBD1 (5 bases). Germline-derived CDR1 and CDR2 are SGHDT and YYEEEE. V lost 0 bases and J 3 bases, leaving 9 bases between the germline ends. The CDR3 length is 14 residues. CDR3 coding DNA: TGTGCCAGCAGCTTGGCGGCAGGGAAAGAGACCCAGTACTTC. Its protein is CASSLAAGKETQYF. The entire variable domain, with the rest obtained from reference TRBV5-6 and TRBJ2-5, is as follows: DAGVTQSPTHLIKTRGQQVTLRCSPKSGHDTVSWYQQALGQGPQFIFQYYEEEERQRGNFPDRFSGHQFPNYSSELNVNALLLGDSALYLCASSLAAGKETQYFGPGTRLLVL.